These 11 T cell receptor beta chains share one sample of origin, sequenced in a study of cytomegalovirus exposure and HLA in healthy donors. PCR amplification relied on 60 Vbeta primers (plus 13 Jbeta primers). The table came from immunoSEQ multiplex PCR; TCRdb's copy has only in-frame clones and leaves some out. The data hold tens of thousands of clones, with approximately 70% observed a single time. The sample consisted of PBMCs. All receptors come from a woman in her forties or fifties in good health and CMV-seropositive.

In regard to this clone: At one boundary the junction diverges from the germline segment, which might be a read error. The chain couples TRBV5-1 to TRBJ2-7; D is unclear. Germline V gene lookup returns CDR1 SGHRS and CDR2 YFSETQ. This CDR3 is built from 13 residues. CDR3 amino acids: CTSSLAASYEQYF. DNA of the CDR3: TGCACCAGCAGCTTGGCGGCTAGCTACGAGCAGTACTTC.

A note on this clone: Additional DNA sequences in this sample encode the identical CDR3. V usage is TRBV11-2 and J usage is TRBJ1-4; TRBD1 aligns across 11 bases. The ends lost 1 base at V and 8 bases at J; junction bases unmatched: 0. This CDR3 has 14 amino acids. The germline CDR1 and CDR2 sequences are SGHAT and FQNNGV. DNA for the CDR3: TGTGCCAGCAGCTTAGGGACAGGGGGCGAAAAACTGTTTTTT. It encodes CASSLGTGGEKLFF.

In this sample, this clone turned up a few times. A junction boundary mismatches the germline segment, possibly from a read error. CDR3 sequence: CSSSFQQGSYTF. The CDR3 coding sequence is TGTTCCAGCAGCTTTCAACAGGGGTCCTACACCTTC. J is TRBJ1-2 and V is TRBV7-9, with 7 nucleotides matching TRBD1. The germline V gene encodes CDR1 SEHNR and CDR2 FQNEAQ (reference sequence). This CDR3 spans 12 amino acids. Filled out from reference TRBV7-9 and TRBJ1-2, the complete variable domain reads DTGVSQNPRHKITKRGQNVTFRCDPISEHNRLYWYRQTLGQGPEFLTYFQNEAQLEKSRLLSDRFSAERPKGSFSTLEIQRTEQGDSAMYLCSSSFQQGSYTFGSGTRLTVV.

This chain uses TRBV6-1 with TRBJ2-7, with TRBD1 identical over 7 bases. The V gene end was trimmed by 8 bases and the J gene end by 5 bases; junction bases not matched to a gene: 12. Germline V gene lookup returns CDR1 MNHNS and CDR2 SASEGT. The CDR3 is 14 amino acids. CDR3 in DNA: TGTGCCAGCCGGGACGACCTAGGGGGCAACGAGCAGTACTTC. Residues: CASRDDLGGNEQYF.

The CDR3 DNA follows: TGCGCCAGCAGTGTTGGCCGCACAGATACGCAGTATTTT. Translating it yields CASSVGRTDTQYF. The chain recombines TRBV10-1 with TRBJ2-3, with D hard to call. Between the trimmed V and J ends, which lost 4 bases and 1 base, there was a span of 6 bases. Germline lookup yields CDR1 WNHNN and CDR2 SYGVQD (reference sequence). There are 13 residues in the CDR3.

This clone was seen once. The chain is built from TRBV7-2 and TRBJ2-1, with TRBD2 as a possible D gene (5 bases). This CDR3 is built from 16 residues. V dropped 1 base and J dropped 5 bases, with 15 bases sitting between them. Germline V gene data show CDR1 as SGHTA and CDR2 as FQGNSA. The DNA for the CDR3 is TGTGCCAGCAGCTTAGTTACCCTCGGGATTCACAATGAGCAGTTCTTC. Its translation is CASSLVTLGIHNEQFF. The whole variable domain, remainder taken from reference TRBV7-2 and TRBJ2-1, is GAGVSQSPSNKVTEKGKDVELRCDPISGHTALYWYRQSLGQGLEFLIYFQGNSAPDKSGLPSDRFSAERTGGSVSTLTIQRTQQEDSAVYLCASSLVTLGIHNEQFFGPGTRLTVL.

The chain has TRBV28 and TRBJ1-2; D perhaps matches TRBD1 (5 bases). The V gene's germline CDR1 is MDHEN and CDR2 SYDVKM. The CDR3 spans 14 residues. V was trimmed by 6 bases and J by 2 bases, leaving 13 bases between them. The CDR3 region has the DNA TGTGCCAGCAGACCTGACAGTCCCAACTATGGCTACACCTTC. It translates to CASRPDSPNYGYTF.

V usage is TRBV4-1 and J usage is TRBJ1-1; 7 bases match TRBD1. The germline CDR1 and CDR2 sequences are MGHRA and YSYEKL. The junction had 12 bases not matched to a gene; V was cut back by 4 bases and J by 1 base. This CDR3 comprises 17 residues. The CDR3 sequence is CASSRQGDSPKNTEAFF. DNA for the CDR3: TGCGCCAGCAGCCGCCAGGGGGACTCTCCCAAGAACACTGAAGCTTTCTTT.

CDR3 DNA sequence: TGTGCCAGCAGTACCGGACAGGGCCCGGGTGGCTACACCTTC. Translated: CASSTGQGPGGYTF. V usage is TRBV28 and J usage is TRBJ1-2, with TRBD1 matching over 8 bases. V lost 5 bases to trimming and J lost 7 bases; unmatched junction nucleotides: 9. Germline loops: CDR1 MDHEN, CDR2 SYDVKM. The CDR3 covers 14 residues.

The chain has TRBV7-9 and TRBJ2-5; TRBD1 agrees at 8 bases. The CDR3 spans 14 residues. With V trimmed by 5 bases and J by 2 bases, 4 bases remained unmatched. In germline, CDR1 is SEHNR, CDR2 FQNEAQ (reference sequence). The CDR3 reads CASSMTGVQETQYF. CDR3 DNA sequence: TGTGCCAGCAGCATGACAGGGGTACAAGAGACCCAGTACTTC.

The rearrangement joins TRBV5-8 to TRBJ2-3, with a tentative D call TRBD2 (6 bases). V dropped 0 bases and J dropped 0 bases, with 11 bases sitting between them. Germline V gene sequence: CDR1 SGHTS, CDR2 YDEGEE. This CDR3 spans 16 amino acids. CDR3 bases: TGTGCCAGCAGCTTGGGGACCGGGAGAAGCACAGATACGCAGTATTTT. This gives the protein CASSLGTGRSTDTQYF.